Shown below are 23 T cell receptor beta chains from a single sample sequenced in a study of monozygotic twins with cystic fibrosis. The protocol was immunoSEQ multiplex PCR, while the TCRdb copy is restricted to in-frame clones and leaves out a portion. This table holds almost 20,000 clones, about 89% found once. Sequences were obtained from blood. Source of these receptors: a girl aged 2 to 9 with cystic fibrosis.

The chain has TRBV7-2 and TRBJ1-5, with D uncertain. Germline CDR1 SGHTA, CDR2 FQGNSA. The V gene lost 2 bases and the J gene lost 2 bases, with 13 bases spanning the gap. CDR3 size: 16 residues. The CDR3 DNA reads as TGTGCCAGCAGCTTACTAGGGAACGGGGGCAATCAGCCCCAGCATTTT. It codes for CASSLLGNGGNQPQHF.

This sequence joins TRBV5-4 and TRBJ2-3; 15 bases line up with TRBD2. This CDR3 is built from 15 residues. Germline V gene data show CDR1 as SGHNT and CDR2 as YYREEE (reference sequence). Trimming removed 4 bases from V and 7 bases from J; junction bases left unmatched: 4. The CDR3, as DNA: TGTGCCAGCAGCACCGGGACTAGCGGGGGGTATACGCAGTATTTT. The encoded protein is CASSTGTSGGYTQYF.

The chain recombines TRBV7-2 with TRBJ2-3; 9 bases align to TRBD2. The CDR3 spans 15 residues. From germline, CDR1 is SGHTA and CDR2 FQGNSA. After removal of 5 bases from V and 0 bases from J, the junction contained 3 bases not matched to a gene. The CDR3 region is CASSLTSGSTDTQYF. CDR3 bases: TGTGCCAGCAGCCTAACTAGCGGGAGCACAGATACGCAGTATTTT.

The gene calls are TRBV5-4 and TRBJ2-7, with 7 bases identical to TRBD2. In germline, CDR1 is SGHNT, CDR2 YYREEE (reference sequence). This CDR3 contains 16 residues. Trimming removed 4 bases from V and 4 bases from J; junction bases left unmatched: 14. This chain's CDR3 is CASSQGVRGKPYEQYF. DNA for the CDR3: TGTGCCAGCAGCCAAGGGGTGCGGGGGAAACCTTACGAGCAGTACTTC.

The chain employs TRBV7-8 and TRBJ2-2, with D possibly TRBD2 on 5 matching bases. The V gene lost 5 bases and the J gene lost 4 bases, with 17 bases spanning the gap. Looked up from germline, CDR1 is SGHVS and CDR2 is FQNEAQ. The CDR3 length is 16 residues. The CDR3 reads CASSPEVPGITGELFF. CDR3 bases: TGTGCCAGCAGCCCGGAGGTCCCTGGGATCACCGGGGAGCTGTTTTTT.

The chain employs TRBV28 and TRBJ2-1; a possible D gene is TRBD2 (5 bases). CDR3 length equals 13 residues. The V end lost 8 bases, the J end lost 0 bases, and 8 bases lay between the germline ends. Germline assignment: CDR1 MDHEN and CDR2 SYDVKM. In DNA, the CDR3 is TGTGCCAGCCTCGGGAACTCCTACAATGAGCAGTTCTTC. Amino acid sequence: CASLGNSYNEQFF.

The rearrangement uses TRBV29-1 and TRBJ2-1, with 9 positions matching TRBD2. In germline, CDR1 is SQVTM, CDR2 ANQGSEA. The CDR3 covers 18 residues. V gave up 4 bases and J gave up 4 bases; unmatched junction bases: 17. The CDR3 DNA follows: TGCAGCGTTGTGGGGGAGGAGGGCGGGAGGGCCAAGTACAATGAGCAGTTCTTC. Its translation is CSVVGEEGGRAKYNEQFF.

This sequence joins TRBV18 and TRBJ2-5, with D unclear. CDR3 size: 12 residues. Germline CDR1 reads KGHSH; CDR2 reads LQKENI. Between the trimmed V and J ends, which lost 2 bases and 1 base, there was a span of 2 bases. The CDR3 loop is CASSPTQETQYF. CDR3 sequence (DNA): TGTGCCAGCTCACCAACCCAAGAGACCCAGTACTTC.

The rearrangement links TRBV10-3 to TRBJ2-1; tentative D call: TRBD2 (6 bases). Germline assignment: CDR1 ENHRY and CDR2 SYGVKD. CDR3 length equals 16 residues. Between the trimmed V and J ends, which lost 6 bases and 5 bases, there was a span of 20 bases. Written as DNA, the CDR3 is TGTGCCATCAGCCCCTTCCGGGACTTGACCGACAATGAGCAGTTCTTC. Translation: CAISPFRDLTDNEQFF.

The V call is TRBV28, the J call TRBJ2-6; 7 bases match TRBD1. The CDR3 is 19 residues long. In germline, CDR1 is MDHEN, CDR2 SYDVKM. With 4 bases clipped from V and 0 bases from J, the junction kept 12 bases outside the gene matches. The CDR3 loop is CASSWKLGQVNSGANVLTF. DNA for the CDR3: TGTGCCAGCAGTTGGAAGCTTGGACAGGTTAACTCTGGGGCCAACGTCCTGACTTTC.

The CDR3 nucleotides read TGTGCCAGCAGCTTTGGAGGCAAACGAAGCTCCTACGAGCAGTACTTC. Protein: CASSFGGKRSSYEQYF. The V and J genes are TRBV5-4 and TRBJ2-7, with D possibly matching TRBD2 (5 bases). CDR3 length equals 16 residues. Trimming took 2 bases from V and 0 from J, leaving 15 bases between them. CDR1 and CDR2 from the germline V gene are SGHNT and YYREEE (reference sequence).

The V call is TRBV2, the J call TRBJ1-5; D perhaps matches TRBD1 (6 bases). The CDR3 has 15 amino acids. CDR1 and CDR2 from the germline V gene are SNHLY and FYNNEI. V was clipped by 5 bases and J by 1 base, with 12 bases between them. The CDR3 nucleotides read TGTGCCAGCAGTCTAACAGGGCAGAGCAATCAGCCCCAGCATTTT. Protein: CASSLTGQSNQPQHF.

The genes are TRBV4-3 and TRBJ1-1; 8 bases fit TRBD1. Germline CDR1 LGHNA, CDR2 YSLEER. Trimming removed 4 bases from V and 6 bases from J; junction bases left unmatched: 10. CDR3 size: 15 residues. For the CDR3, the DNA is TGCGCCAGCAGCCGACTCCCCGGACAGGGCTCTGAAGCTTTCTTT. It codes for CASSRLPGQGSEAFF.

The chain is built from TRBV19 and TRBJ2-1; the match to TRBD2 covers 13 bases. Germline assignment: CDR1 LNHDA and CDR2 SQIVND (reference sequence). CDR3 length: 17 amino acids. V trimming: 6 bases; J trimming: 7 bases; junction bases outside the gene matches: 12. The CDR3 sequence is CASSTVTSGRAQNEQFF. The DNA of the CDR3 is TGTGCCAGTAGCACGGTAACTAGCGGGAGGGCTCAGAATGAGCAGTTCTTC.

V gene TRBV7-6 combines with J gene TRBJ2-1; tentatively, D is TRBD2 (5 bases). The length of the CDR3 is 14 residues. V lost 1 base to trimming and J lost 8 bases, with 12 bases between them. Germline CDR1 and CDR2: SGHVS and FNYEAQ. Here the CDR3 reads CASSLGRGPHEQFF. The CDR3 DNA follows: TGTGCCAGCAGCTTAGGTCGGGGTCCCCATGAGCAGTTCTTC.

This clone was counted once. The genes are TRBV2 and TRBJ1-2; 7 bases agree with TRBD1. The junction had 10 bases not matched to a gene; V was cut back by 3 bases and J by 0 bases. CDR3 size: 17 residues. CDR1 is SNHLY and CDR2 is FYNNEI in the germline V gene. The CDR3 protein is CASSEGQILLANYGYTF. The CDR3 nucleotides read TGTGCCAGCAGTGAGGGACAGATCCTTTTAGCTAACTATGGCTACACCTTC.

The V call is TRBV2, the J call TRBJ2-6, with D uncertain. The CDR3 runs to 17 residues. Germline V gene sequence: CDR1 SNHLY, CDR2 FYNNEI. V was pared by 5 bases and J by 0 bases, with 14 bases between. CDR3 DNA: TGTGCCAGCAGTTTCACCACCGGACGCTCTGGGGCCAACGTCCTGACTTTC. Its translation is CASSFTTGRSGANVLTF. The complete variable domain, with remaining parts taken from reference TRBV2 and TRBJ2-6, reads EPEVTQTPSHQVTQMGQEVILRCVPISNHLYFYWYRQILGQKVEFLVSFYNNEISEKSEIFDDQFSVERPDGSNFTLKIRSTKLEDSAMYFCASSFTTGRSGANVLTFGAGSRLTVL.

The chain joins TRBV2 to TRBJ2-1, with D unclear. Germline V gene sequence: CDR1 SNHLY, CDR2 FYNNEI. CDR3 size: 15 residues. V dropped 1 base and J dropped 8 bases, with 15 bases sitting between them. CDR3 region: CASSEDFRFGDEQFF. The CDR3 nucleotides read TGTGCCAGCAGTGAAGACTTCAGATTTGGGGATGAGCAGTTCTTC. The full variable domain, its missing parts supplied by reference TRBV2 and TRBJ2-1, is EPEVTQTPSHQVTQMGQEVILRCVPISNHLYFYWYRQILGQKVEFLVSFYNNEISEKSEIFDDQFSVERPDGSNFTLKIRSTKLEDSAMYFCASSEDFRFGDEQFFGPGTRLTVL.

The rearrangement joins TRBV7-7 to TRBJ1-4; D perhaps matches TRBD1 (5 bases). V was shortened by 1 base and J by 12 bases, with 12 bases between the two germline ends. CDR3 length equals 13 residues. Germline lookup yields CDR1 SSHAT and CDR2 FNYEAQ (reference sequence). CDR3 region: CASSLEAGTELFF. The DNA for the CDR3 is TGTGCCAGCAGCTTAGAGGCAGGGACGGAACTGTTTTTT.

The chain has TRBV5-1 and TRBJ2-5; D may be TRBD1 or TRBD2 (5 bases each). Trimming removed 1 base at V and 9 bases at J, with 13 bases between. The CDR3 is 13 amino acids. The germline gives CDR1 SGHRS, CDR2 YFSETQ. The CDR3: CASSLYLQEAQYF. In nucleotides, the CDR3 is TGCGCCAGCAGCTTGTACTTACAGGAGGCCCAGTACTTC.

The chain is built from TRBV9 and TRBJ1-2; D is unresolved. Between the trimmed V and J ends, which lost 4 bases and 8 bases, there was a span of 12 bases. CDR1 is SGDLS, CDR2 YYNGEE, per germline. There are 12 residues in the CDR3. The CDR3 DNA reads TGTGCCAGCAGCAAGAAGTCGTACGGCTACACCTTC. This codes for CASSKKSYGYTF.

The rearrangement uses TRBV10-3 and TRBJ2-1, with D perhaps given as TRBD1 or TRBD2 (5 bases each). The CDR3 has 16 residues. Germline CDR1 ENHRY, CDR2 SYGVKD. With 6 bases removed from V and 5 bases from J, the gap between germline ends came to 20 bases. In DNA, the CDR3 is TGTGCCATCAGCCCGGGACCATCCGCCCCTGACAATGAGCAGTTCTTC. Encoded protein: CAISPGPSAPDNEQFF.

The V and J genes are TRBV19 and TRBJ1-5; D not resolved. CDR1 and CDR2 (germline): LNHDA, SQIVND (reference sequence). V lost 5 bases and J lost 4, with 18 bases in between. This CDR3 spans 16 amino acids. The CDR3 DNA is TGTGCCAGTAGTTATGTGCTCGGTGTTTTAAATCAGCCCCAGCATTTT. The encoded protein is CASSYVLGVLNQPQHF.